This T cell receptor beta chain emerged from a study of shared clonotypes between healthy human individuals. General observations from the study: Generation probabilities of non-shared clonotypes were lower (relative to those shared by all four donors).

Trimming shortened V by 2 bases and J by 2 bases, and 7 bases separated the two germline ends. The germline V gene encodes CDR1 MDHEN and CDR2 SYDVKM. The CDR3 covers 14 residues. Only in-frame clones appear in the TCRdb table, and some are missing; sequencing was by immunoSEQ multiplex PCR. The sample holds 400,000 to 600,000 clones; around 95% are singletons and the top ten take 0.055% to 0.075%. To note about this clone: Its antigen is currently unknown.

The J gene is TRBJ1-5, the V gene TRBV28, with D tentatively TRBD1 (5 bases). The sequence was collected from a woman under 40 in good health. Sequencing was carried out using naive CD4+ T cells sorted from blood. The subset: CD45RA+ positively selected. DNA for the CDR3: TGTGCCAGCAGTTTAGCACAGGGCAATCAGCCCCAGCATTTT. It translates to CASSLAQGNQPQHF.